This is a list of T cell receptor beta chains from one sample in a study of shared clonotypes between healthy human individuals. Produced via immunoSEQ multiplex PCR; TCRdb's table is partial and in-frame only. The sample has over 2,000,000 clones; just under 95% are singletons. Source material: naive CD8+ T cells from PBMCs. All receptors come from a man aged 18 to 29 in good health. Some clones in this sample may be carry-over from other donors' samples. Each CDR3 is given with its conserved first and last residue. D genes are given only for firm matches. Clone sizes are given selectively: once, few, many, or a class where the clone is expanded.

TRBJ2-7,NA,NA,14,TRBV2,TGTGCCAGCAGCGCCCTAGTTAGCTCCTACGAGCAGTACTTC,CASSALVSSYEQYF
TRBJ1-1,few,NA,14,TRBV7-2,TGTGCCAGCAGTGCCGTGGGAGGGGGATCTGAAGCTTTCTTT,CASSAVGGGSEAFF
TRBJ2-3,NA,TRBD2,19,TRBV5-4,TGTGCCAGCAGCTTGGGCCCCGGGACTAGCGGGAGGCTTTCAGATACGCAGTATTTT,CASSLGPGTSGRLSDTQYF
TRBJ2-7,NA,NA,12,TRBV6-5,TGTGCCAGCAGTCCGCACCCCACCGAGCAGTACTTC,CASSPHPTEQYF
TRBJ2-7,NA,TRBD1,15,TRBV6-5,TGTGCCAGCAGTCAAGGGGGACAGGGAGGCTACGAGCAGTACTTC,CASSQGGQGGYEQYF
TRBJ2-7,NA,NA,13,TRBV2,TGTGCCAGGATGGACACGGGAGAGAGAGAGCAGTACTTC,CARMDTGEREQYF
TRBJ1-2,NA,NA,11,TRBV29-1,TGCAGCGTTGCGGGGGCGCGTGGCTACACCTTC,CSVAGARGYTF
TRBJ2-2,NA,NA,16,TRBV7-9,TGTGCCAGCACAACCCGGGACGATGGACGGACCGGGGAGCTGTTTTTT,CASTTRDDGRTGELFF
TRBJ2-1,once,TRBD2,18,TRBV4-3,TGCGCCAGCAGCCAAGTCCTTCTAACTAGCGGATTCTACAATGAGCAGTTCTTC,CASSQVLLTSGFYNEQFF
TRBJ2-5,NA,TRBD2,16,TRBV11-1,TGTGCCAGCAGCTTATCACTAGCGGGGCAGGCGGGGACCCAGTACTTC,CASSLSLAGQAGTQYF
TRBJ2-5,NA,NA,19,TRBV11-2,TGTGCCAGCAGCTTAGATCTGGTGTTGTCAGGGCTGTACCAAGAGACCCAGTACTTC,CASSLDLVLSGLYQETQYF
TRBJ2-5,NA,NA,15,TRBV5-3,TGTGCCAGAAGCTTGGTATCGGTGGGGCAAGAGACCCAGTACTTC,CARSLVSVGQETQYF
TRBJ2-7,NA,TRBD2,15,TRBV4-1,TGCGCCAGCAGCCAAGAAGAGCGGGAGGGTTACGAGCAGTACTTC,CASSQEEREGYEQYF
TRBJ1-1,NA,TRBD1,15,TRBV28,TGTGCCAGCACCGCCGACAGGGGGCCGAACACTGAAGCTTTCTTT,CASTADRGPNTEAFF
TRBJ1-5,NA,NA,11,TRBV7-3,TGTGCCGTCCGAGTTTTGCAGCCCCAGCATTTT,CAVRVLQPQHF
TRBJ2-4,NA,TRBD2,15,TRBV28,TGTGCCAGCAGAAAGCTGCCCAGGGAGGGAAACATTCAGTACTTC,CASRKLPREGNIQYF
TRBJ1-2,NA,NA,14,TRBV27,TGTGCCAGCAGTCCCCGAGTCGGGGGGGGAGGCTACACCTTC,CASSPRVGGGGYTF
TRBJ2-7,NA,TRBD1,16,TRBV27,TGTGCCAGCAGTTTAAGTCAGGGGGCGGGGCCCTACGAGCAGTACTTC,CASSLSQGAGPYEQYF
TRBJ2-7,NA,NA,13,TRBV27,TGTGCCAGCAGTTTCAGTAAGACCTACGAGCAGTACTTC,CASSFSKTYEQYF
TRBJ2-1,NA,NA,13,TRBV28,TGTGCCAGCAGTTTTATGGTGTACAATGAGCAGTTCTTC,CASSFMVYNEQFF
TRBJ2-1,NA,NA,15,TRBV19,TGTGCCAGTGGGGAGCGGAAGTCCTACTACAATGAGCAGTTCTTC,CASGERKSYYNEQFF
TRBJ1-1,NA,NA,14,TRBV19,TGTGCCAGTAGTTTGCAGGGGTGGAAGGCTGAAGCTTTCTTT,CASSLQGWKAEAFF
TRBJ2-7,NA,NA,16,TRBV14,TGTGCCAGCAGCCAAGATTTTTGGGCAGGGGAGGACGAGCAGTACTTC,CASSQDFWAGEDEQYF
TRBJ1-1,few,NA,14,TRBV30,TGTGCCTGGTTATCCAGGGGCTCGGGAACTGAAGCTTTCTTT,CAWLSRGSGTEAFF
TRBJ2-5,NA,NA,15,TRBV4-1,TGCGCCAGCAGCGGAGGTAGCGCCGCTCCAGAGACCCAGTACTTC,CASSGGSAAPETQYF
TRBJ2-7,NA,NA,14,TRBV10-3,TGTGCCATCAGTGAGTTCCCTAGCGTCTACGAGCAGTACTTC,CAISEFPSVYEQYF
TRBJ2-7,NA,NA,14,TRBV7-9,TGTGCCAGCAGCCAGTCGGGACGGAGCTACGAGCAGTACTTC,CASSQSGRSYEQYF
TRBJ2-7,NA,NA,16,TRBV4-1,TGCGCCAGCAGCCAAGCACAGGGACGACGTACCTACGAGCAGTACTTC,CASSQAQGRRTYEQYF
TRBJ1-1,NA,NA,13,TRBV27,TGTGCCAGCAGTTTAAGTACGAACACTGAAGCTTTCTTT,CASSLSTNTEAFF
TRBJ2-7,NA,NA,14,TRBV27,TGTGCCAGCAGTCAAGGGACGTACTCCTACGAGCAGTACTTC,CASSQGTYSYEQYF
TRBJ1-5,NA,NA,16,TRBV7-8,TGTGCCAGCGGGGACCTCCATTTCGATGGCAATCAGCCCCAGCATTTT,CASGDLHFDGNQPQHF
TRBJ1-2,NA,NA,12,TRBV30,TGTGCCTGGAGTGTGAAACCCCAGGGCTACACCTTC,CAWSVKPQGYTF
TRBJ2-7,NA,NA,15,TRBV10-1,TGCGCCAGCAGTGATACCCTAGGGGTGTTGCACGAGCAGTACTTC,CASSDTLGVLHEQYF
TRBJ2-5,NA,TRBD2,18,TRBV7-9,TGTGCCAGCAGCCCCGGGCTAGCGGGAGACGGTTTCCGAGAGACCCAGTACTTC,CASSPGLAGDGFRETQYF
TRBJ2-1,NA,TRBD2,16,TRBV27,TGTGCCAGCAGCGCCACACGGACTAGTCTCTACAATGAGCAGTTCTTC,CASSATRTSLYNEQFF
TRBJ2-4,NA,NA,13,TRBV10-3,TGTGCCATCAGTGAGCGGGGTGGGGGCATTCAGTACTTC,CAISERGGGIQYF
TRBJ1-1,NA,TRBD1,16,TRBV28,TGTGCCAGCAGCCGAGACAGGGATGAGGGGGACACTGAAGCTTTCTTT,CASSRDRDEGDTEAFF
TRBJ2-1,NA,TRBD2,16,TRBV7-2,TGTGCCAGCAGCTTAGCGGGGGGGTCCCGGTGGAATGAGCAGTTCTTC,CASSLAGGSRWNEQFF
TRBJ2-7,NA,NA,11,TRBV28,TGTGCCAGCAGTTCAACCTACGAGCAGTACTTC,CASSSTYEQYF
TRBJ1-1,NA,NA,13,TRBV27,TGTGCCAGCAGTTTGGAGGGCTCCGGTGAAGCTTTCTTT,CASSLEGSGEAFF
TRBJ1-1,NA,NA,14,TRBV7-8,TGTGCCAGCAGCCCGATTAGGTCAGGGCCTGAAGCTTTCTTT,CASSPIRSGPEAFF
TRBJ2-7,NA,TRBD1,16,TRBV7-6,TGTGCCAGCAGCTTATCTCGGACAGGGTCCTTTGGCGAGCAGTACTTC,CASSLSRTGSFGEQYF
TRBJ2-7,NA,TRBD1,15,TRBV11-2,TGTGCCAGCAGCTACGGGACAGGGGGACACTACGAGCAGTACTTC,CASSYGTGGHYEQYF
TRBJ2-7,NA,NA,15,TRBV6-1,TGTGCCAGCAGTGAAGCTCGGGTTTTCTTCGGCGAGCAGTACTTC,CASSEARVFFGEQYF
TRBJ1-1,NA,NA,16,TRBV30,TGTGCCTCGGGGATCCGAGACCCTACAGGGAACACTGAAGCTTTCTTT,CASGIRDPTGNTEAFF
TRBJ2-1,NA,NA,13,TRBV6-6,TGTGCCAGCAGTTTAGGAAGGGTGGGGGAGCAGTTCTTC,CASSLGRVGEQFF
TRBJ2-7,NA,NA,14,TRBV5-5,TGTGCCAGCAGGGAACAGGGTCTGGGCGACGAGCAGTACTTC,CASREQGLGDEQYF
TRBJ2-7,NA,NA,13,TRBV2,TGTGCCAGCTCGTTAGAGTATGCCTACGAGCAGTACTTC,CASSLEYAYEQYF
TRBJ1-2,once,NA,16,TRBV7-9,TGTGCCAGCAGCTTATCCGGGAACGACTTTCTCGACGGCTACACCTTC,CASSLSGNDFLDGYTF
TRBJ2-5,NA,NA,16,TRBV21-1,TGTGCCAGCAGCAAAAGCCCTGGGGTAGGGGGCGAGACCCAGTACTTC,CASSKSPGVGGETQYF
TRBJ2-1,NA,NA,13,TRBV7-3,TGTGCCAGCAGCTTAACGTCGACGGGTGAGCAGTTCTTC,CASSLTSTGEQFF
TRBJ2-5,NA,NA,14,TRBV11-2,TGTGCCAGCAGCTCTTGGACGGTCCAAGAGACCCAGTACTTC,CASSSWTVQETQYF